The entry that follows covers one T cell receptor (beta chain) sequence. It was during active infection that Seattle patients were enrolled and then longitudinally followed. Authors' analysis steps: From reference gene primer amplification, estimates of nucleated cell counts were derived. The protocol was immunoSEQ multiplex PCR, while the TCRdb copy is restricted to in-frame clones and leaves out a portion. V and J calls and clone size are copied from that table; D and trimming were computed from the DNA. Here the sample spans 70,000 to 90,000 clones, approximately 86% being singletons. J gave up 0 bases and V 6 bases, and 6 bases lay outside the gene matches. Germline V gene sequence: CDR1 SGHVS, CDR2 FQNEAQ. The CDR3 runs 16 residues. The entry originates in a study of blood T cell repertoires in COVID-19. Study-level information: Material from acute and convalescent COVID-19 was sourced from the United States, Italy and Spain. The analysed material was cDNA or gDNA that came from T cells, B-cell-depleted T cells, or PBMCs.

The chain joins TRBV7-8 to TRBJ2-1; 9 bases are a match to TRBD2. This receptor was obtained from a man aged 80 or over with COVID-19, enrolled during active disease. The material sequenced was peripheral blood. This CDR3 is CASRSSGGSSYNEQFF. CDR3 DNA sequence: TGTGCCAGCAGGAGTAGCGGGGGAAGCTCCTACAATGAGCAGTTCTTC.